This TCR beta chain was recorded in a study of cytomegalovirus exposure and HLA in healthy donors. Researchers ran the PCR with 60 Vbeta and 13 Jbeta primers. Profiling relied on immunoSEQ multiplex PCR, and the TCRdb table lists in-frame clones only, not all of them. Here the sample spans approximately 90,000 clones, around 8% being singletons. There are a few counts of this clone. Germline V gene data show CDR1 as MGHRA and CDR2 as YSYEKL. The ends were cut back, 8 bases at V and 0 bases at J, with 14 bases in the middle. This CDR3 region has 15 residues. This chain uses TRBV4-1 with TRBJ2-1, with D possibly matching TRBD1 (6 bases). The sample taken for sequencing was PBMCs. This receptor was obtained from a man aged 45-65 years in good health and CMV-seronegative. The CDR3: CASRPGALSYNEQFF. The CDR3, as DNA: TGCGCCAGCCGCCCAGGGGCCCTCTCCTACAATGAGCAGTTCTTC.